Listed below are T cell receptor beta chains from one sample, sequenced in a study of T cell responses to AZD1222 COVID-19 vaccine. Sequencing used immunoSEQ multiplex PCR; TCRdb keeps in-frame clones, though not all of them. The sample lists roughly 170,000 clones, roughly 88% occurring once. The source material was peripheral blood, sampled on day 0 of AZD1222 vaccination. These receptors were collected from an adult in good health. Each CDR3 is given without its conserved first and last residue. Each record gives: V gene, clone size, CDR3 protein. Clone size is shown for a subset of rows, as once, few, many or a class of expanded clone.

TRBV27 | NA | ATLPGWGSYTQY
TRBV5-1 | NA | ASSSQPGGSYGYT
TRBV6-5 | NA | ASSYVGVAGEKLF
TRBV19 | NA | ASTKFWSSYEQY
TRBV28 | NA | ASRIGLVSNEQF
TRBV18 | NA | ASSAFGPGQSTDTQY
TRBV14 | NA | ASSQLSTGNNEQF
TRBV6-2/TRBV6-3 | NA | ASSADSYSGANVLT
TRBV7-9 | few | ASSLSSSTEAF
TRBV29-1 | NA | SVSVWREWGEQF
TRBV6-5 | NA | ASRATGGSNQPQH
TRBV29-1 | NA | SVVQGSEKLF
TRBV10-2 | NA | ASWLAGTSYEQY
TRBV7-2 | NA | ASSLRDRGILNEKLF
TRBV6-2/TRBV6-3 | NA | ASSYLTDYTSGGHTGELF
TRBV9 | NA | ASSALSPDTQY
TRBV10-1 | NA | ASSEGLAGDTQY
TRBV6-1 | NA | ASSEGTVDHLTYGYT
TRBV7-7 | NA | ASSLAENTEAF
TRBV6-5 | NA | ASSYPPGGIDTQY
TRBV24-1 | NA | ATSEMGPYNEQF
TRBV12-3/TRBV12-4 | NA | ASSLKGNTEAF
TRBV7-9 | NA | ASSFRGQRKGRNTEAF
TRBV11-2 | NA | ASSLETGGHSPLH
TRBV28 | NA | ASKLLGNSPLH
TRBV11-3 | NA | ASSTGVTGELF
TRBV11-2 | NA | ASSAANEPEAF
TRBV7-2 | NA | ASSLHTGLGGNEQF
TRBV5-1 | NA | ASRKALAGSYEQY
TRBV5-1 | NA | ASSIRTSGRAGAYNEQF
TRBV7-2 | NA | ASSLGQGADQPQH
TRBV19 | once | ASSPDGGSSYNEQF
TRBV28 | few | ASSFFQPNSPLH
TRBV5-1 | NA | ASSLGGGGRANTGELF
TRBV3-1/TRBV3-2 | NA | ASSQRRDRDNEQF
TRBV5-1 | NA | ASSTGRGGDEQF
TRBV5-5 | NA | ASSLAYPNQPQH
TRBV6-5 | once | ASSRDRGYEQY
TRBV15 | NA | ATSPQGQDYEQY
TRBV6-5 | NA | ASTLDQRAF
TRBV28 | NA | ASSAGVSANEKLF
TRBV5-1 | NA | ASSSGTSGGAYTGELF
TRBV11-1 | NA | ASSVGTGSSYEQY
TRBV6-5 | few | ASRILGGLETQY
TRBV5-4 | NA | ASSLAVNPNYGYT
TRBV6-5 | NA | ASSYNRQSYEQY
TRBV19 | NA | ASSGRDRDGYT
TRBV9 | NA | ASSPRGEQY
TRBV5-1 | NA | ASSLGGGEPYGYT
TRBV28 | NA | ASSFVGRAYEQY
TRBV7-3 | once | ASCTGWADTQY